The sequence of this T cell receptor (beta chain) was determined in a study of T cell changes during pregnancy in multiple sclerosis. Measured with immunoSEQ multiplex PCR; TCRdb has only the in-frame clones, and not every one. The table lists about 39,000 clones, about 94% of them singletons. Only one count was recorded for this clone. The source is a female donor with multiple sclerosis, enrolled in a pregnancy study. The source material was CD4+ T cells from peripheral blood mononuclear cells, sampled after pregnancy.

The CDR3 sequence is CASKLLAGANRGTDTQYF. The CDR3 nucleotides are TGTGCCAGCAAGCTATTAGCGGGGGCCAACAGGGGCACAGATACGCAGTATTTT. The chain carries TRBV2 and TRBJ2-3; 9 nucleotides agree with TRBD2. Germline V CDR1 and CDR2: SNHLY, FYNNEI. The V gene end was trimmed by 7 bases and the J gene end by 1 base; junction bases not matched to a gene: 15. The CDR3 runs 18 residues.